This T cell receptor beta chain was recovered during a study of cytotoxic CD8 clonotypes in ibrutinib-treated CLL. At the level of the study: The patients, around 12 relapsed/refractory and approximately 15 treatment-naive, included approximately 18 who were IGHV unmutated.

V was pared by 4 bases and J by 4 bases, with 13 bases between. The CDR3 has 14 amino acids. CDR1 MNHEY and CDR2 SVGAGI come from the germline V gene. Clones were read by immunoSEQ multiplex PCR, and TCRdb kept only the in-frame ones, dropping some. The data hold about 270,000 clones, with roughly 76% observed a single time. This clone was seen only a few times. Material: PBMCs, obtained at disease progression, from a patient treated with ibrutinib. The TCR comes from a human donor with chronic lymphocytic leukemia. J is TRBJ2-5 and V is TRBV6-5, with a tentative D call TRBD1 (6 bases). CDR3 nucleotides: TGTGCCAGCAGTTCACACAGGGTCGGAGAGACCCAGTACTTC. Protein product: CASSSHRVGETQYF.